The 27 T cell receptor beta chains reported below all come from one sample, sequenced in a study of tumor-infiltrating lymphocytes in oesophageal squamous cell carcinoma. TCRdb re-analysed the PCR reads in MiXCR, keeping a single row per CDR3 protein. This repertoire shows 15,000 to 20,000 distinct CDR3 sequences, 45% to 50% found once; its top ten account for 23%. Sequencing was performed on esophageal tumor tissue. The receptors come from a male donor with esophageal squamous cell carcinoma.

This clonotype was recorded at least ten times. A read error may produce the germline difference seen at one junction end. V and J are TRBV14 and TRBJ1-2; D unresolved. The germline V gene has CDR1 SGHDN and CDR2 FVKESK. This CDR3 is built from 13 residues. CDR3 amino acids: CASSKDINYGYTF. The CDR3, as DNA: TGTGCCAGCAGCAAAGACATAAACTATGGCTACACCTTC.

The chain has TRBV7-9 and TRBJ2-5, with TRBD1 identical over 7 bases. The CDR3 sequence is 15 residues long. Germline V gene data show CDR1 as SEHNR and CDR2 as FQNEAQ (reference sequence). J was trimmed by 7 bases and V by 5 bases; bases with no gene match: 13. CDR3 sequence: CASSGPGQRTGTQYF. The CDR3 DNA follows: TGTGCCAGCAGCGGCCCGGGACAGCGGACGGGGACCCAGTACTTC.

This chain uses TRBV6-6 with TRBJ2-5; 14 bases are a match to TRBD2. Gene TRBJ2-1 matches the end of the DNA better, so the J call may be wrong. The length of the CDR3 is 16 residues. The germline gives CDR1 MNHNY, CDR2 SVGAGI (reference sequence). The CDR3 is CASSWTSGRLNNEQFF. CDR3 nucleotide sequence: TGTGCCAGCAGTTGGACTAGCGGGAGGCTAAACAATGAGCAGTTCTTC.

This clonotype was counted between two and nine times. The chain joins TRBV7-8 to TRBJ2-1; weak D call: TRBD2 (6 bases). CDR1 is SGHVS and CDR2 is FQNEAQ in the germline V gene. V was pared by 8 bases and J by 4 bases, with 21 bases between. There are 16 residues in the CDR3. DNA for the CDR3: TGTGCCAGCGGGTATAGGGGTGGGACTCAGTACAATGAGCAGTTCTTC. Translating it yields CASGYRGGTQYNEQFF.

This clonotype appeared a few times. The chain employs TRBV7-9 and TRBJ1-6; possible D gene TRBD1, 6 bases. Germline V CDR1 and CDR2: SEHNR, FQNEAQ (reference sequence). V shed 4 bases and J shed 10 bases, with 14 bases lying between them. The CDR3 length is 14 residues. For the CDR3, the DNA is TGTGCCAGCAGCTACAGGGTTCGGGGGTCACCCCTCCACTTT. It yields the protein CASSYRVRGSPLHF.

This clonotype was counted ten times or more. V is TRBV27 and J is TRBJ1-4; D is uncertain. The CDR3 spans 15 residues. Germline CDR1 is MNHEY and CDR2 is SMNVEV (reference sequence). V was shortened by 2 bases and J by 5 bases, with 12 bases between the two germline ends. DNA for the CDR3: TGTGCCAGCAGTTTAATGTACAGCAAAAATGAAAAACTGTTTTTT. It encodes CASSLMYSKNEKLFF.

This clonotype turned up a few times. The chain combines TRBV7-3 with TRBJ2-7, with D perhaps matching TRBD1 or TRBD2 (6 bases each). The germline CDR1 and CDR2 sequences are SGHTA and FQGTGA. The ends were cut back, 5 bases at V and 6 bases at J, with 23 bases in the middle. The CDR3 covers 16 residues. The CDR3 protein is CASSRWGAGTPGEQYF. CDR3 bases: TGTGCCAGCAGCCGATGGGGGGCAGGGACACCTGGCGAGCAGTACTTC.

The V and J genes are TRBV20-1 and TRBJ2-3, with D perhaps matching TRBD1 (5 bases). CDR1 and CDR2 (germline): DFQATT, SNEGSKA (reference sequence). Trimming took off 5 bases at V and 0 bases at J, with 12 bases between the two ends. The CDR3 sequence is 14 residues long. The CDR3 here is CSALDNPSTDTQYF. The DNA for the CDR3 is TGCAGTGCTCTGGACAATCCTAGCACAGATACGCAGTATTTT.

The chain links TRBV19 to TRBJ2-7, with D perhaps TRBD1 or TRBD2 (6 bases each). CDR1 is LNHDA and CDR2 is SQIVND in the germline V gene (reference sequence). The CDR3 covers 15 residues. V dropped 5 bases and J dropped 1 base, with 15 bases sitting between them. The CDR3 spells CASSGGPAASYEQYF. DNA of the CDR3: TGTGCCAGTAGTGGGGGGCCGGCAGCTTCCTACGAGCAGTACTTC.

Note on this clonotype: A much larger clonotype is one base distant, so this may be a read error. The chain employs TRBV12-3 or TRBV12-4 and TRBJ2-3, with TRBD1 as a possible D gene (8 bases). TRBJ2-1 explains the end of the DNA better; the J call may be wrong. This CDR3 is built from 14 residues. The CDR3 loop is CASSSSTGDYEQFF. The CDR3 DNA sequence: TGTGCCAGCAGTTCCTCGACAGGGGACTACGAGCAGTTCTTC.

The chain links TRBV5-1 to TRBJ2-7; a weak D match, TRBD1 (6 bases). Deletions cut 4 bases from V and 4 bases from J, with 9 bases between. Germline lookup yields CDR1 SGHRS and CDR2 YFSETQ. The CDR3 loop spans 12 amino acids. The chain's CDR3 is CASSVDRYEQYF. CDR3 nucleotide sequence: TGCGCCAGCAGCGTCGACAGGTACGAGCAGTACTTC.

The chain uses TRBV7-9 and TRBJ2-1; weak D call: TRBD2 (6 bases). This CDR3 spans 13 amino acids. V was shortened by 5 bases and J by 7 bases, with 12 bases between the two germline ends. Germline V lookup: CDR1 SEHNR, CDR2 FQNEAQ (reference sequence). For the CDR3, the DNA is TGTGCCAGCAGCCAGGGTGGGGGGAATGAGCAGTTCTTC. It codes for CASSQGGGNEQFF.

This clonotype has ten or more counts. The CDR3 coding sequence is TGCGCCAGCAGTGAGTCGCAGCCCACAGATACGCAGTATTTT. Protein product: CASSESQPTDTQYF. This sequence joins TRBV10-1 and TRBJ2-3, with D hard to call. V was pared by 0 bases and J by 2 bases, with 6 bases between. The CDR3 is made up of 14 amino acids. The germline gives CDR1 WNHNN, CDR2 SYGVQD (reference sequence).

This sequence joins TRBV12-3 or TRBV12-4 and TRBJ2-7; a weak D match, TRBD1 (5 bases). The J call may be incorrect, as the DNA end agrees better with TRBJ2-5. The length of the CDR3 is 14 residues. CDR3 loop: CASTGSSDQETQYF. CDR3 DNA: TGTGCCAGCACAGGGTCCTCAGATCAAGAGACCCAGTACTTC.

The gene calls are TRBV9 and TRBJ1-1; D is uncertain. The CDR3 totals 14 residues. The germline V and J ends were trimmed by 0 bases and 4 bases, with 10 bases remaining between them. Germline CDR1 is SGDLS and CDR2 is YYNGEE. The CDR3 here is CASSVGGWGTEAFF. The CDR3 bases are TGTGCCAGCAGCGTAGGAGGGTGGGGCACTGAAGCTTTCTTT.

V usage is TRBV12-3 or TRBV12-4 and J usage is TRBJ1-5; TRBD1 matches 7 bases. CDR3 length: 14 residues. Trimming cost V 6 bases and J 1 base; bases outside gene matches: 3. The chain's CDR3 is CASSKDRSNQPQHF. The DNA of the CDR3 is TGTGCCAGCAGCAAGGACAGGAGCAATCAGCCCCAGCATTTT.

J is TRBJ2-3 and V is TRBV28; 15 bases map to TRBD2. The J call is uncertain, as TRBJ2-1 better fits the DNA end. Germline lookup yields CDR1 MDHEN and CDR2 SYDVKM. The CDR3 has 15 amino acids. Here the CDR3 DNA reads TGTGCCAGCAGTCGGACTAGCGGGAGGGCCGGGGAGCAGTTCTTC. Protein: CASSRTSGRAGEQFF.

This clonotype was picked up many times. The rearrangement uses TRBV6-1 and TRBJ2-7; D gene uncertain. The germline V gene encodes CDR1 MNHNS and CDR2 SASEGT. V dropped 7 bases and J dropped 0 bases, with 16 bases sitting between them. The CDR3 runs to 15 residues. CDR3 sequence reads: CASTPTASSSYEQYF. The CDR3, as DNA: TGTGCCAGCACCCCAACCGCCTCGAGCTCCTACGAGCAGTACTTC.

V usage is TRBV10-3 and J usage is TRBJ2-3, with a weak D call TRBD2 (5 bases). Germline V lookup: CDR1 ENHRY, CDR2 SYGVKD. This CDR3 region has 16 residues. V was shortened by 7 bases and J by 1 base, with 18 bases between the two germline ends. The CDR3 bases are TGTGCCATCACCGTCGGACTCTCAGGAGGCACAGATACGCAGTATTTT. Translated: CAITVGLSGGTDTQYF.

This sequence joins TRBV19 and TRBJ2-3; 11 bases line up with TRBD2. With V trimmed by 3 bases and J by 3 bases, 11 bases remained unmatched. The CDR3 is made up of 18 amino acids. The germline V gene has CDR1 LNHDA and CDR2 SQIVND (reference sequence). The DNA of the CDR3 is TGTGCCAGTAGTATTTTTGGCCTAGCGGGAGGAAGGACAGATACGCAGTATTTT. This encodes CASSIFGLAGGRTDTQYF.

With respect to this clonotype: As the CDR3 is not closed by the conserved phenylalanine or tryptophan, this likely results from a read error. It is unclear where the CDR3 begins or ends on the DNA, so no DNA is shown, and the CDR3 is as TCRdb lists it. CDR3 residues: CASSLNPIFTGGPNEQFFGA. The chain carries TRBV7-2 and TRBJ2-5; whether TRBD2, the table's D call, matches the DNA was not checked. Germline V gene sequence: CDR1 SGHTA, CDR2 FQGNSA. Including both end residues, the CDR3 is 20 amino acids long.

Points on this clonotype: At one end the junction does not follow the germline gene, possibly because of a read error. As DNA, the CDR3 is TGTGCCAGCAGTTTATCAGGTGGGCTCGAGCAGTACTTT. It yields the protein CASSLSGGLEQYF. The chain employs TRBV27 and TRBJ1-1; D not certain. The CDR3 totals 13 residues. The V gene's germline CDR1 is MNHEY and CDR2 SMNVEV (reference sequence).

Many counts were recorded for this clonotype. The gene calls are TRBV18 and TRBJ1-2; weak D call: TRBD1 (5 bases). CDR3 length equals 12 residues. The ends were cut back, 4 bases at V and 2 bases at J, with 5 bases in the middle. The germline gives CDR1 KGHSH, CDR2 LQKENI. CDR3 loop: CASSRQNYGYTF. The CDR3 DNA reads TGTGCCAGCTCACGACAGAACTATGGCTACACCTTC.

Many counts were recorded for this clonotype. The rearrangement uses TRBV10-3 and TRBJ1-4; possibly TRBD1 for D (6 bases). This CDR3 region has 13 residues. V was shortened by 10 bases and J by 4 bases, with 13 bases between the two germline ends. Per germline, CDR1 ENHRY and CDR2 SYGVKD. The CDR3 nucleotides are TGTGCCACCCGGACAGAGATTAATGAAAAACTGTTTTTT. Its translation: CATRTEINEKLFF.

This clonotype is categorized as large. This chain links TRBV7-3 with TRBJ2-1, with 11 bases identical to TRBD2. This CDR3 is 19 amino acids long. Germline CDR1 reads SGHTA; CDR2 reads FQGTGA. V lost 3 bases and J lost 0; bases outside the gene matches: 10. CDR3: CASSFLAGGPLSSYNEQFF. CDR3 nucleotides: TGTGCCAGCAGCTTCTTAGCGGGAGGGCCGTTGAGCTCCTACAATGAGCAGTTCTTC.

The chain recombines TRBV7-6 with TRBJ2-3; 7 bases fit TRBD1. With V trimmed by 5 bases and J by 2 bases, 4 bases remained unmatched. CDR3 length: 14 amino acids. Germline CDR1 and CDR2: SGHVS and FNYEAQ. CDR3 nucleotide sequence: TGTGCCAGCAGCACGGGACAGATCACAGATACGCAGTATTTT. Residues: CASSTGQITDTQYF.

This clonotype has more than one count but fewer than ten. V and J are TRBV10-3 and TRBJ2-3; D may be TRBD1 (6 bases). This CDR3 is built from 15 residues. The germline V and J ends were trimmed by 3 bases and 2 bases, with 12 bases remaining between them. CDR1 is ENHRY and CDR2 is SYGVKD in the germline V gene. Written as DNA, the CDR3 is TGTGCCATCAGTGATCCACAGGGATCCACAGATACGCAGTATTTT. Protein sequence: CAISDPQGSTDTQYF.